This T cell receptor (beta chain) originates from a study of blood T cell repertoires in COVID-19. This clone was detected only a few times. TCRdb's table, derived via immunoSEQ multiplex PCR, lists solely in-frame clones and lacks some. This table has about 170,000 clones, about 84% appearing once. The CDR3 is made up of 13 amino acids. Trimming left V 0 bases short and J 14 bases short, with 17 bases between. Per germline, CDR1 SGHNT and CDR2 YYREEE (reference sequence). Those who participated ranged in age from about 18 to 89 years and resided in 20 to 25 US areas. The rearrangement joins TRBV5-4 to TRBJ1-2; D remains unclear. The TCR was taken from a man aged 45 to 65 who had recovered from COVID-19. The sequenced sample consisted of PBMCs or T cells enriched from blood (not recorded which). CDR3 in DNA: TGTGCCAGCAGCTTGGACAGCCCCCCTGGAAAGACCTTC. Translated, it gives CASSLDSPPGKTF.